A selection of T cell receptor beta chains follows, all from one sample in a study of blood T cell repertoires in COVID-19. Clones were read by immunoSEQ multiplex PCR, and TCRdb kept only the in-frame ones, dropping some. The sample gives some 15,000 clones, roughly 88% of which show up once; roughly 7.3% is in the top ten. Sequenced material: peripheral blood. Receptor source: a human donor in a cohort sampled during active COVID-19. The CDR3 runs from the conserved cysteine through the conserved F or W. D genes are given only for firm matches. Clone size is shown for a subset of rows, as once, few, many or a class of expanded clone.

size: -
D: -
J: TRBJ1-6
V: TRBV6-5
DNA: TGTGCCAGCAGCCCCACATCAGGCGTTTCACCCCTCCACTTT
CDR3: CASSPTSGVSPLHF

size: -
D: TRBD1
J: TRBJ2-1
V: TRBV11-2
DNA: TGTGCCAGCAGCCCCGGGACAGGTTTCAGAAATGAGCAGTTCTTC
CDR3: CASSPGTGFRNEQFF

size: -
D: -
J: TRBJ2-7
V: TRBV9
DNA: TGTGCCAGCAGCGTAGTTGGCAGCTCCTACGAGCAGTACTTC
CDR3: CASSVVGSSYEQYF

size: -
D: TRBD1
J: TRBJ2-1
V: TRBV18
DNA: TGTGCCAGCTCACCCCGGGACAGGGGTGCCAATGAGCAGTTCTTC
CDR3: CASSPRDRGANEQFF

size: few
D: -
J: TRBJ1-4
V: TRBV7-9
DNA: TGTGCCAGCAGCTTCCCCCGGTCGCAGGGGACTAATGAAAAACTGTTTTTT
CDR3: CASSFPRSQGTNEKLFF

size: -
D: TRBD2
J: TRBJ2-7
V: TRBV18
DNA: TGTGCCAGCGGGCGGGTAGCGGGAGCGTCCTACGAGCAGTACTTC
CDR3: CASGRVAGASYEQYF

size: once
D: -
J: TRBJ2-7
V: TRBV28
DNA: TGTGCCAGCAGTTTTGTACAGCACCACGAGCAGTACTTC
CDR3: CASSFVQHHEQYF

size: -
D: TRBD2
J: TRBJ2-3
V: TRBV5-1
DNA: TGCGCCAGCACCCTTCTAGCGGGAGGCACAGATACGCAGTATTTT
CDR3: CASTLLAGGTDTQYF

size: few
D: -
J: TRBJ2-7
V: TRBV10-3
DNA: TGTGCCATCAGTGAGTCGACCCTAGATATTTACGAGCAGTACTTC
CDR3: CAISESTLDIYEQYF

size: -
D: -
J: TRBJ2-5
V: TRBV2
DNA: TGTGCCAGCAGTTATGGGGGGATCCAAGAGACCCAGTACTTC
CDR3: CASSYGGIQETQYF

size: -
D: -
J: TRBJ1-2
V: TRBV5-5
DNA: TGTGCCAGCAGCTTGAGCACAGGGCGCTATGGCTACACCTTC
CDR3: CASSLSTGRYGYTF

size: -
D: -
J: TRBJ2-7
V: TRBV10-2
DNA: TGCGCCAGCTGTCGAGCGGGCACCACCTACGAGCAGTACTTC
CDR3: CASCRAGTTYEQYF

size: -
D: TRBD1
J: TRBJ1-2
V: TRBV30
DNA: TGTGCCTGGACTGGTGGCCCGACAGGGGCTGGCTACACCTTC
CDR3: CAWTGGPTGAGYTF

size: -
D: TRBD1
J: TRBJ2-1
V: TRBV6-4
DNA: TGTGCCAGCAGTGCTCAGGGGGCCTCAACCTACAATGAGCAGTTCTTC
CDR3: CASSAQGASTYNEQFF

size: -
D: -
J: TRBJ1-4
V: TRBV6-2/TRBV6-3
DNA: TGTGCCAGCAGCACCACCTCAGGAATTGGCGAAAAACTGTTTTTT
CDR3: CASSTTSGIGEKLFF

size: -
D: TRBD1
J: TRBJ1-1
V: TRBV5-1
DNA: TGCGCCAGCAGCGGACCCGGGACAGGGGACACTGAAGCTTTCTTT
CDR3: CASSGPGTGDTEAFF

size: -
D: TRBD2
J: TRBJ2-5
V: TRBV3-1/TRBV3-2
DNA: TGTGCCAGCAGCCAAGTGGCGTCTAGCGGGGGGTTCCGGGTGACCCAGTACTTC
CDR3: CASSQVASSGGFRVTQYF

size: -
D: -
J: TRBJ2-1
V: TRBV11-2
DNA: TGTGCCAGCAGCTCGTACAGGGAGGGAAAGTTCTTC
CDR3: CASSSYREGKFF

size: -
D: -
J: TRBJ2-1
V: TRBV4-1
DNA: TGCGCCAGCAGTCTCACTAGGTACAATGAGCAGTTCTTC
CDR3: CASSLTRYNEQFF

size: few
D: -
J: TRBJ1-3
V: TRBV7-9
DNA: TGTGCCAGCAGCTTAGGACAGAACTCTGGAAACACCATATATTTT
CDR3: CASSLGQNSGNTIYF

size: -
D: TRBD1
J: TRBJ2-5
V: TRBV29-1
DNA: TGCAGCGGTATGACAGGGGGACAAGAGACCCAGTACTTC
CDR3: CSGMTGGQETQYF

size: -
D: TRBD1
J: TRBJ1-2
V: TRBV5-1
DNA: TGCGCCAGCAGCTCGGGACAGACTTATGGCTACACCTTC
CDR3: CASSSGQTYGYTF

size: -
D: -
J: TRBJ2-5
V: TRBV14
DNA: TGTGCCAGCAGCCAAGGGCAGGGGGGCCTTCCAGAGACCCAGTACTTC
CDR3: CASSQGQGGLPETQYF

size: -
D: -
J: TRBJ1-6
V: TRBV21-1
DNA: TGTGCCAGCAGCAAAGAGGAAGGGACAGGGTGTTCACCCCTCCACTTT
CDR3: CASSKEEGTGCSPLHF

size: few
D: -
J: TRBJ1-1
V: TRBV2
DNA: TGTGCCAGCAGTGATTTGCGGGAGTTTGAAGCTTTCTTT
CDR3: CASSDLREFEAFF

size: -
D: TRBD2
J: TRBJ2-2
V: TRBV9
DNA: TGTGCCAGCAGCACCGGACTAGGGGCGGCCGGGGAGCTGTTTTTT
CDR3: CASSTGLGAAGELFF

size: few
D: -
J: TRBJ2-7
V: TRBV4-2
DNA: TGTGCCAGCAGCCAAGCACGAGCGCCAGCCTACGAGCAGTACTTC
CDR3: CASSQARAPAYEQYF

size: -
D: -
J: TRBJ2-2
V: TRBV3-1/TRBV3-2
DNA: TGTGCCAGCAGCCAAGTGGGCTCAACCGGCGGGGAGCTGTTTTTT
CDR3: CASSQVGSTGGELFF

size: -
D: -
J: TRBJ2-7
V: TRBV10-3
DNA: TGTGCCATCAGTGACAGGGGCGAGCAGTACTTC
CDR3: CAISDRGEQYF

size: -
D: -
J: TRBJ2-7
V: TRBV6-5
DNA: TGTGCCAGCAGTTACGGCCACGAGCAGTACTTC
CDR3: CASSYGHEQYF

size: -
D: -
J: TRBJ1-2
V: TRBV28
DNA: TGTGCCAGCACCCCCGGGGTTGGCGCCTATGGCTACACCTTC
CDR3: CASTPGVGAYGYTF

size: -
D: -
J: TRBJ1-2
V: TRBV27
DNA: TGTGCCAGCAGTTTGGTAACAGGGAATGGCTACACCTTC
CDR3: CASSLVTGNGYTF

size: -
D: -
J: TRBJ2-1
V: TRBV5-4
DNA: TGTGCCAGCACCACCCGGGACGGGACATACAATGAGCAGTTCTTC
CDR3: CASTTRDGTYNEQFF

size: -
D: TRBD1
J: TRBJ1-2
V: TRBV5-4
DNA: TGTGCCAGCAGCTCGGGACAGGGGGCGCTTGGCTATGGCTACACCTTC
CDR3: CASSSGQGALGYGYTF

size: once
D: -
J: TRBJ2-3
V: TRBV3-1/TRBV3-2
DNA: TGTGCCAGCAGCCAAGGAGGGGGGGCAGATACGCAGTATTTT
CDR3: CASSQGGGADTQYF

size: -
D: TRBD2
J: TRBJ2-7
V: TRBV4-1
DNA: TGCGCCAGCAGCCTACGGACTAGCGGGTATCTGCTGGAGCAGTACTTC
CDR3: CASSLRTSGYLLEQYF

size: -
D: -
J: TRBJ2-1
V: TRBV3-1/TRBV3-2
DNA: TGTGCCAGCAGCCCGGACTATTACAATGAGCAGTTCTTC
CDR3: CASSPDYYNEQFF

size: -
D: -
J: TRBJ1-2
V: TRBV14
DNA: TGTGCCAGCAGCACCACCGGGATCGGACTATATGGCTACACCTTC
CDR3: CASSTTGIGLYGYTF

size: -
D: TRBD1
J: TRBJ2-7
V: TRBV14
DNA: TGTGCCAGCAGCCAAGACCGGGACAGGGGGCAGGACGAGCAGTACTTC
CDR3: CASSQDRDRGQDEQYF

size: -
D: TRBD1
J: TRBJ1-5
V: TRBV7-8
DNA: TGTGCCAGCAGCTTAGGGGGACAGGCGATGTATAGCAATCAGCCCCAGCATTTT
CDR3: CASSLGGQAMYSNQPQHF

size: -
D: -
J: TRBJ2-5
V: TRBV19
DNA: TGTGCCAGTAGTATAGAAGGCAGGGGAGAGACCCAGTACTTC
CDR3: CASSIEGRGETQYF

size: -
D: -
J: TRBJ2-7
V: TRBV20-1
DNA: TGCAGTGCTAGCGGGAGTGAGCAGTACTTC
CDR3: CSASGSEQYF

size: -
D: -
J: TRBJ2-7
V: TRBV20-1
DNA: TGCAGTGCTAGTCGCGGCGGCCCGACCTACGAGCAGTACTTC
CDR3: CSASRGGPTYEQYF

size: -
D: -
J: TRBJ1-1
V: TRBV29-1
DNA: TGCAGCGTTGTAGCCGCGAACACTGAAGCTTTCTTT
CDR3: CSVVAANTEAFF

size: -
D: -
J: TRBJ1-5
V: TRBV6-2/TRBV6-3
DNA: TGTGCCAGCAGTCCAGGGTGGGATAGCAATCAGCCCCAGCATTTT
CDR3: CASSPGWDSNQPQHF

size: -
D: TRBD2
J: TRBJ2-3
V: TRBV6-2/TRBV6-3
DNA: TGTGCCAGCAGTACCGGACTAGCGGGGAGCGGCACAGATACGCAGTATTTT
CDR3: CASSTGLAGSGTDTQYF

size: -
D: TRBD1
J: TRBJ2-5
V: TRBV7-2
DNA: TGTGCCAGCAGCCCCACCGCATCAGGGGGCGAGACCCAGTACTTC
CDR3: CASSPTASGGETQYF

size: -
D: -
J: TRBJ2-7
V: TRBV5-6
DNA: TGTGCCAGCAGCTTGGGAAGAGCTCGCACCTACGAGCAGTACTTC
CDR3: CASSLGRARTYEQYF

size: -
D: TRBD2
J: TRBJ2-7
V: TRBV11-3
DNA: TGTGCCAGCAGCCGGGGGGGAGCGGGAAACTACGAGCAGTACTTC
CDR3: CASSRGGAGNYEQYF

size: -
D: -
J: TRBJ2-2
V: TRBV7-2
DNA: TGTGCCAGCAGCTTGCCCGCTCCGGGGATCGACACCGGGGAGCTGTTTTTT
CDR3: CASSLPAPGIDTGELFF

size: -
D: -
J: TRBJ1-6
V: TRBV9
DNA: TGTGCCAGCAGCGGCGGGGGAAAATCACCCCTCCACTTT
CDR3: CASSGGGKSPLHF

size: -
D: -
J: TRBJ2-3
V: TRBV3-1/TRBV3-2
DNA: TGTGCCAGCAGCGAGATAGGAGTTAGCACAGATACGCAGTATTTT
CDR3: CASSEIGVSTDTQYF

size: -
D: -
J: TRBJ2-1
V: TRBV10-2
DNA: TGCGCCAGCAGTGTAGGGCTAGCCGGCAATGAGCAGTTCTTC
CDR3: CASSVGLAGNEQFF

size: -
D: -
J: TRBJ2-3
V: TRBV11-3
DNA: TGTGCCAGCAGCTTAGATTATCACGGGGGTGGGGGTGCAGATACGCAGTATTTT
CDR3: CASSLDYHGGGGADTQYF

size: -
D: -
J: TRBJ2-7
V: TRBV28
DNA: TGTGCCAGCGCCACAGTCTACGAGCAGTACTTC
CDR3: CASATVYEQYF

size: -
D: TRBD1
J: TRBJ1-2
V: TRBV5-5
DNA: TGTGCCAGCAGCGAAGGGACAGGCTATGGCTACACCTTC
CDR3: CASSEGTGYGYTF